A selection of T cell receptor beta chains follows, all from one sample in a study of blood T cell repertoires in COVID-19. The table came from immunoSEQ multiplex PCR; TCRdb's copy has only in-frame clones and leaves some out. The sample yields 110,000 or so clones, 70% to 90% seen once. Sequencing input: peripheral blood. All receptors derive from a woman between 50 and 59 years old with acute or convalescent COVID-19. Each CDR3 is given with its conserved first and last residue. D genes are given only for firm matches. Expanded clones are given a class, and other clones once, few, many or no size at all.

cdr3_length,clone_size,v_call,d_call,j_call,cdr3_nt,cdr3_aa
12,NA,TRBV24-1,NA,TRBJ1-5,TGTGCCACCAGTGATTTGCGGGGGACCCAGCATTTT,CATSDLRGTQHF
14,NA,TRBV5-6,TRBD1,TRBJ2-1,TGTGCCAGCAGCTTGGGACAGGGGGCTGATGAGCAGTTCTTC,CASSLGQGADEQFF
13,NA,TRBV28,TRBD2,TRBJ2-3,TGTGCCAGCAGCCGACCGGGGGGAGATACGCAGTATTTT,CASSRPGGDTQYF
14,NA,TRBV6-1,NA,TRBJ1-1,TGTGCCAGCAGTGAACGGGGGGCGAGCACTGAAGCTTTCTTT,CASSERGASTEAFF
13,NA,TRBV7-3,NA,TRBJ1-1,TGTGCCAGCAGCGGCTTCTCCCGAACTGAAGCTTTCTTT,CASSGFSRTEAFF
16,NA,TRBV6-1,NA,TRBJ1-5,TGTGCCAGCAGTGCTGGTAACCGGGGGTCCAATCAGCCCCAGCATTTT,CASSAGNRGSNQPQHF
15,NA,TRBV7-8,TRBD1,TRBJ2-2,TGTGCCAGCAGCTTTTCAGGGGGCGGCGGCGGGGAGCTGTTTTTT,CASSFSGGGGGELFF
14,NA,TRBV5-1,TRBD1,TRBJ2-3,TGCGCCAGCGCGAGGGGGCGGTGGACAGATACGCAGTATTTT,CASARGRWTDTQYF
14,NA,TRBV25-1,NA,TRBJ1-6,TGTGCCAGCAGTGAAGCCGGGGGTAGCTCACCCCTCCACTTT,CASSEAGGSSPLHF
14,NA,TRBV7-2,NA,TRBJ1-3,TGTGCCACCCTGGCGGGGGCAGGAGGAAACACCATATATTTT,CATLAGAGGNTIYF
14,NA,TRBV10-1,TRBD2,TRBJ2-1,TGCGCCAGCAGTGAATCCACTAGCGGGAATGAGCAGTTCTTC,CASSESTSGNEQFF
14,NA,TRBV6-5,NA,TRBJ1-1,TGTGCCAGCACCAAGGGGACATTGAACACTGAAGCTTTCTTT,CASTKGTLNTEAFF
13,NA,TRBV2,NA,TRBJ1-1,TGTGCCAGCAGTGAATTCGACAAAACTGAAGCTTTCTTT,CASSEFDKTEAFF
12,few,TRBV12-3/TRBV12-4,NA,TRBJ2-5,TGTGCCAGCAGAGAGCGCCAAGAGACCCAGTACTTC,CASRERQETQYF
15,NA,TRBV12-5,NA,TRBJ1-1,TGTGCTAGTGGTTTGGTACTAGGTCTGAACACTGAAGCTTTCTTT,CASGLVLGLNTEAFF
13,NA,TRBV5-1,NA,TRBJ1-1,TGCGCCAGCACCCAACAGGGTGTCACTGAAGCTTTCTTT,CASTQQGVTEAFF
16,NA,TRBV3-1/TRBV3-2,NA,TRBJ1-5,TGTGCCAGCAGCCAATTCGACAGCGAAAGCAATCAGCCCCAGCATTTT,CASSQFDSESNQPQHF
17,NA,TRBV6-2/TRBV6-3,TRBD2,TRBJ2-2,TGTGCCAGCAGTTACTTGTCCGGGACTAGCGACACCGGGGAGCTGTTTTTT,CASSYLSGTSDTGELFF
14,NA,TRBV28,TRBD1,TRBJ1-2,TGTGCCAGCAGTCTAGGACAGGGGTTCACGGGCTACACCTTC,CASSLGQGFTGYTF
15,NA,TRBV5-4,NA,TRBJ2-1,TGTGCCAGCCGTAGACCCCGGGACTCCTACAATGAGCAGTTCTTC,CASRRPRDSYNEQFF
16,NA,TRBV2,TRBD1,TRBJ2-2,TGTGCCAGCAGTGTGACAGGGGGCGGGGTTAGCGGGGAGCTGTTTTTT,CASSVTGGGVSGELFF
17,NA,TRBV24-1,TRBD2,TRBJ2-3,TGTGCCACCAGTGACGTGGGACTAGCGGGGAGCACAGATACGCAGTATTTT,CATSDVGLAGSTDTQYF
13,NA,TRBV11-1,TRBD2,TRBJ2-2,TGTGCCAGCAGCTTAGCGCGGGAGGGGGAGCTGTTTTTT,CASSLAREGELFF
13,NA,TRBV3-1/TRBV3-2,NA,TRBJ2-2,TGTGCCAGCAGCCCTATAGTGACCGGGGAGCTGTTTTTT,CASSPIVTGELFF
13,NA,TRBV30,NA,TRBJ1-2,TGTGCCTGGAGGGTACAGACCCTTGATGGCTACACCTTC,CAWRVQTLDGYTF
12,NA,TRBV7-9,NA,TRBJ2-3,TGTGCCAGCAGCAGCATCACAGATACGCAGTATTTT,CASSSITDTQYF
16,NA,TRBV5-1,NA,TRBJ1-1,TGCGCCAGCAGCTTCGCGGGCCAACAATTGAACACTGAAGCTTTCTTT,CASSFAGQQLNTEAFF
14,few,TRBV28,NA,TRBJ1-2,TGTGCCAGCAGTTCCCGAGAGATACACTATGGCTACACCTTC,CASSSREIHYGYTF
13,NA,TRBV30,NA,TRBJ1-2,TGTGCCTGGACCCAAGAGGAGGGCGGAGGCTACACCTTC,CAWTQEEGGGYTF
17,NA,TRBV5-6,TRBD2,TRBJ2-1,TGTGCCAGCAGTTCTTGGGGGCGGGAGGGCTCCTACAATGAGCAGTTCTTC,CASSSWGREGSYNEQFF
16,NA,TRBV7-8,NA,TRBJ1-4,TGTGCCAGCAGCTTAACTCACAGGGTTACTAATGAAAAACTGTTTTTT,CASSLTHRVTNEKLFF
14,NA,TRBV7-9,NA,TRBJ2-1,TGTGCCAGCAGCTCGGGTGGCTCCTACAATGAGCAGTTCTTC,CASSSGGSYNEQFF
14,NA,TRBV4-1,NA,TRBJ1-2,TGCGCCAGCAGCCTGGGGGGGCTGTACTATGGCTACACCTTC,CASSLGGLYYGYTF
15,NA,TRBV6-6,NA,TRBJ1-5,TGTGCCAGCAGTTACTCGATGAATAGAGGTCAGCCCCAGCATTTT,CASSYSMNRGQPQHF
13,NA,TRBV12-5,NA,TRBJ1-1,TGTGCTAGTGGTTTGTCAGGCTACCAGGAAGCTTTCTTT,CASGLSGYQEAFF
11,NA,TRBV25-1,NA,TRBJ2-1,TGTGCCAGCAGTCCCGCGGATGAGCAGTTCTTC,CASSPADEQFF
18,NA,TRBV19,TRBD2,TRBJ2-3,TGTGCCAGTAGACCAAGCGGGAGGGCCGTGTCGGGGACAGATACGCAGTATTTT,CASRPSGRAVSGTDTQYF
16,once,TRBV4-3,TRBD2,TRBJ2-2,TGCGCCAGCAGCCAAGACGGAGCGGGAGTCACCGGGGAGCTGTTTTTT,CASSQDGAGVTGELFF
11,NA,TRBV7-8,NA,TRBJ2-5,TGTGCCAGCAGCCCCGAAGGCGGCCAGTACTTC,CASSPEGGQYF
15,NA,TRBV9,TRBD1,TRBJ1-1,TGTGCCAGCAGCGTAGACCCCCGGGACAGAAGCGAAGCTTTCTTT,CASSVDPRDRSEAFF
15,NA,TRBV2,NA,TRBJ1-2,TGTGCCAGCAGTGGGGGGGACGGCGGGAACTATGGCTACACCTTC,CASSGGDGGNYGYTF